Below are 25 T cell receptor beta chains sequenced from a single sample in a study of human T cells and chemical hapten exposure. Time point given: pre-sensitization, week 0. Treatment specified: therapeutic diphenylcyclopropenone sensitization with weekly scalp DPC. From the RACE reads, TCRdb called clonotypes with MiXCR, one entry per CDR3 protein. The sample has 350,000 to 450,000 distinct CDR3 sequences, around 5.5% seen once; the top ten hold around 2.6%. This specimen consisted of whole blood, obtained in connection with sensitization to the hapten diphenylcyclopropenone (DPC). The receptors stem from a woman aged 45-65 years with alopecia areata. Some clones in this sample may be carry-over from other donors' samples.

This clonotype was seen many times. V and J are TRBV7-9 and TRBJ1-5; possible D gene TRBD1, 6 bases. Trimming shortened V by 1 base and J by 3 bases, and 19 bases separated the two germline ends. This CDR3 comprises 18 residues. Per germline, CDR1 SEHNR and CDR2 FQNEAQ (reference sequence). DNA for the CDR3: TGTGCCAGCAGCTTAGTCTTGGGGGCCGGTGGTCCCAATCAGCCCCAGCATTTT. Protein: CASSLVLGAGGPNQPQHF.

This clonotype was found many times. The rearrangement uses TRBV5-5 and TRBJ2-7; the D call may be TRBD1 or TRBD2 (5 bases each). Per the germline V gene, CDR1 is SGHKS and CDR2 is YYEKEE (reference sequence). The V end was cut by 3 bases, the J end by 2 bases, with 12 bases between. The CDR3 is 14 amino acids. In DNA, the CDR3 is TGTGCCAGCAGCTCTGGGACGCCTGCCTACGAGCAGTACTTC. It yields the protein CASSSGTPAYEQYF. Full variable domain (outside the CDR3, taken from reference TRBV5-5 and TRBJ2-7): DAGVTQSPTHLIKTRGQQVTLRCSPISGHKSVSWYQQVLGQGPQFIFQYYEKEERGRGNFPDRFSARQFPNYSSELNVNALLLGDSALYLCASSSGTPAYEQYFGPGTRLTVT.

This clonotype appeared many times. The V call is TRBV19, the J call TRBJ2-7, with 7 bases identical to TRBD2. Germline V gives CDR1 LNHDA, CDR2 SQIVND (reference sequence). V trimming: 5 bases; J trimming: 3 bases; junction bases outside the gene matches: 10. The CDR3 consists of 15 residues. The CDR3 nucleotides are TGTGCCAGTAGTGCCAAGCGGGACGTGGTCTACGAGCAGTACTTC. It is translated as CASSAKRDVVYEQYF.

This clonotype was found many times. The rearrangement uses TRBV20-1 and TRBJ2-2; 9 bases agree with TRBD2. V shed 0 bases, J shed 0 bases, and the junction held 5 bases outside the gene matches. Per the germline V gene, CDR1 is DFQATT and CDR2 is SNEGSKA (reference sequence). CDR3 length: 17 residues. The CDR3 DNA sequence: TGCAGTGCTAGAGATCAGCTAGCGGGACCGAACACCGGGGAGCTGTTTTTT. It specifies CSARDQLAGPNTGELFF.

This clonotype was detected a few times. The V gene is TRBV18, the J gene TRBJ1-4; the D gene is possibly TRBD1 (5 bases). The V end was cut by 5 bases, the J end by 8 bases, with 12 bases between. This CDR3 has 13 residues. The germline V gene has CDR1 KGHSH and CDR2 LQKENI. CDR3 in amino acids: CASSIGRDEKLFF. CDR3 bases: TGTGCCAGCTCAATTGGCAGGGACGAAAAACTGTTTTTT.

This clonotype was detected many times. CDR3 amino acids: CASNPSGGIYEQYF. The CDR3 coding sequence is TGTGCCAGCAACCCATCAGGGGGCATCTACGAGCAGTACTTC. This sequence joins TRBV7-9 and TRBJ2-7, with TRBD1 matching 8 bases. CDR3 length equals 14 residues. The junction had 8 bases not matched to a gene; V was cut back by 7 bases and J by 3 bases. The germline gives CDR1 SEHNR, CDR2 FQNEAQ (reference sequence).

V gene TRBV5-1 combines with J gene TRBJ1-1, with TRBD1 as a possible D gene (6 bases). This CDR3 has 15 amino acids. Germline V gene data show CDR1 as SGHRS and CDR2 as YFSETQ. V dropped 0 bases and J dropped 0 bases, with 9 bases sitting between them. The CDR3 spells CASSLVGQLNTEAFF. The DNA of the CDR3 is TGCGCCAGCAGCTTGGTGGGACAACTGAACACTGAAGCTTTCTTT.

J is TRBJ2-3 and V is TRBV6-5; 12 bases are a match to TRBD1. Germline V lookup: CDR1 MNHEY, CDR2 SVGAGI. J was trimmed by 4 bases and V by 4 bases; bases with no gene match: 6. The CDR3 totals 16 residues. CDR3 sequence: CASSFRDRGLADTQYF. The CDR3, as DNA: TGTGCCAGCAGTTTCCGGGACAGGGGGCTCGCAGATACGCAGTATTTT.

In its sample, this clonotype was seen many times. The chain joins TRBV27 to TRBJ1-6; tentative D call: TRBD1 (6 bases). V was pared by 5 bases and J by 9 bases, with 17 bases between. Germline V gene sequence: CDR1 MNHEY, CDR2 SMNVEV (reference sequence). The CDR3 is made up of 15 amino acids. The CDR3: CASSPTGKVLSPLHF. CDR3 sequence (DNA): TGTGCCAGCAGTCCCACAGGGAAAGTTCTTTCACCCCTCCACTTT.

The table lists this clonotype with many counts. The V gene is TRBV2, the J gene TRBJ2-7, with D perhaps TRBD2 (7 bases). Trimming left V 5 bases short and J 5 bases short, with 13 bases between. This CDR3 spans 13 amino acids. In germline, CDR1 is SNHLY, CDR2 FYNNEI. The CDR3 nucleotides read TGTGCCAGCAGTCCCACCGGGGGGCACGAGCAGTACTTC. Its translation is CASSPTGGHEQYF.

This chain links TRBV7-3 with TRBJ1-3, with D possibly matching TRBD1 (6 bases). Per germline, CDR1 SGHTA and CDR2 FQGTGA. Between the trimmed V and J ends, which lost 2 bases and 4 bases, there was a span of 12 bases. This CDR3 is 15 amino acids long. The CDR3 here is CASSLVAGGGNTIYF. The CDR3 nucleotides read TGTGCCAGCAGCTTAGTGGCCGGGGGCGGAAACACCATATATTTT.

This clonotype was observed at least ten times. CDR3 loop: CASSLAGAGGTDTQYF. The CDR3 DNA sequence: TGCGCCAGCAGCTTGGCCGGGGCAGGCGGCACAGATACGCAGTATTTT. The chain has TRBV5-1 and TRBJ2-3; tentatively, D is TRBD1 or TRBD2 (5 bases each). CDR1 is SGHRS and CDR2 is YFSETQ in the germline V gene. CDR3 length: 16 amino acids. V lost 0 bases, J lost 1 base, and 12 bases lay in between. The complete variable domain, with remaining parts taken from reference TRBV5-1 and TRBJ2-3, reads KAGVTQTPRYLIKTRGQQVTLSCSPISGHRSVSWYQQTPGQGLQFLFEYFSETQRNKGNFPGRFSGRQFSNSRSEMNVSTLELGDSALYLCASSLAGAGGTDTQYFGPGTRLTVL.

This clonotype was observed at least ten times. The chain links TRBV20-1 to TRBJ2-3; D gene unclear. This CDR3 is built from 14 residues. The germline V gene encodes CDR1 DFQATT and CDR2 SNEGSKA (reference sequence). Trimming left V 4 bases short and J 5 bases short, with 16 bases between. The CDR3 loop reads CSAILERLGDTQYF. Written as DNA, the CDR3 is TGCAGTGCTATTCTAGAACGATTAGGAGATACGCAGTATTTT.

This clonotype was detected many times. V usage is TRBV6-2 or TRBV6-3 and J usage is TRBJ1-5; a possible D gene is TRBD1 (5 bases). This CDR3 has 13 amino acids. Per the germline V gene, CDR1 is MNHEY and CDR2 is SVGEGT. V shed 3 bases and J shed 7 bases, with 10 bases lying between them. In DNA form, the CDR3 reads TGTGCCAGCAGTTATGTCGAGGGGCAGCCCCAGCATTTT. Encoded protein: CASSYVEGQPQHF.

This clonotype was counted many times. The chain joins TRBV20-1 to TRBJ2-2, with D unclear. The germline CDR1 and CDR2 sequences are DFQATT and SNEGSKA (reference sequence). V lost 5 bases to trimming and J lost 3 bases, with 10 bases between them. This CDR3 comprises 13 residues. The CDR3 nucleotides read TGCAGTGCTTCCGGACCTCACACCGGGGAGCTGTTTTTT. This codes for CSASGPHTGELFF.

The chain links TRBV11-2 to TRBJ1-1, with D maybe TRBD1 (5 bases). With 0 bases removed from V and 5 bases from J, the gap between germline ends came to 7 bases. The CDR3 spans 13 residues. Germline V lookup: CDR1 SGHAT, CDR2 FQNNGV. CDR3 protein: CASSLDRQTEAFF. The CDR3 DNA follows: TGTGCCAGCAGCTTAGATCGACAGACTGAAGCTTTCTTT.

This clonotype was seen a handful of times. The chain links TRBV7-9 to TRBJ1-5; 7 bases align to TRBD1. CDR3 length: 14 residues. In germline, CDR1 is SEHNR, CDR2 FQNEAQ (reference sequence). V was clipped by 1 base and J by 9 bases; unmatched bases: 6. This chain's CDR3 is CASSLGDRGPPQHF. Written as DNA, the CDR3 is TGTGCCAGCAGCTTAGGGGACAGAGGTCCGCCCCAGCATTTT.

This clonotype showed up many times. The chain employs TRBV12-3 or TRBV12-4 and TRBJ1-4; tentative D call: TRBD1 (5 bases). Trimming removed 1 base from V and 4 bases from J, with 7 bases in between. The CDR3 covers 14 residues. CDR3 protein: CASSLEGINEKLFF. The CDR3 coding sequence is TGTGCCAGCAGTTTAGAGGGGATTAATGAAAAACTGTTTTTT.

In this sample, this clonotype turned up many times. The chain has TRBV5-5 and TRBJ1-5; possible D gene TRBD1, 5 bases. The CDR3 is made up of 15 amino acids. V lost 0 bases and J lost 6, with 13 bases in between. Germline CDR1 is SGHKS and CDR2 is YYEKEE (reference sequence). The CDR3 here is CASSLVGGAVQPQHF. CDR3 nucleotides: TGTGCCAGCAGCTTGGTCGGGGGTGCGGTTCAGCCCCAGCATTTT.

The table lists this clonotype with many counts. CDR3 DNA sequence: TGCGCCAGCAGCTTAGGGAACGTTGACACTGAAGCTTTCTTT. This translates into CASSLGNVDTEAFF. V is TRBV5-1 and J is TRBJ1-1; no reliable D call. V was shortened by 2 bases and J by 3 bases, with 11 bases between the two germline ends. This CDR3 region has 14 residues. Germline V gene lookup returns CDR1 SGHRS and CDR2 YFSETQ. Filled out from reference TRBV5-1 and TRBJ1-1, the complete variable domain reads KAGVTQTPRYLIKTRGQQVTLSCSPISGHRSVSWYQQTPGQGLQFLFEYFSETQRNKGNFPGRFSGRQFSNSRSEMNVSTLELGDSALYLCASSLGNVDTEAFFGQGTRLTVV.

The chain employs TRBV20-1 and TRBJ2-1; no reliable D call. Germline V gene sequence: CDR1 DFQATT, CDR2 SNEGSKA (reference sequence). The CDR3 runs 13 residues. V shed 3 bases and J shed 7 bases, with 13 bases lying between them. The CDR3 bases are TGCAGTGCTAGGACGTTAAGTAGGAATGAGCAGTTCTTC. Protein product: CSARTLSRNEQFF.

Of note for this clonotype: This could be a read error, since a much larger clone is one nucleotide away. The chain links TRBV6-6 to TRBJ2-7, with TRBD1 as a possible D gene (5 bases). The CDR3 extends over 17 amino acids. CDR1 and CDR2 from the germline V gene are MNHNY and SVGAGI (reference sequence). CDR3 bases: TGTGGCAGCACCTCTTTCAGGGAAAGCCCGAGATCCTACGAGCAGTACTTC. Translation gives CGSTSFRESPRSYEQYF.

This clonotype was seen many times. The chain combines TRBV4-3 with TRBJ2-4; the D is unclear. V lost 0 bases and J lost 2, with 8 bases in between. Germline-derived CDR1 and CDR2 are LGHNA and YSLEER. The CDR3 sequence is 15 residues long. The CDR3, as DNA: TGCGCCAGCAGCCAAGATTCGTCCCCCAAAAACATTCAGTACTTC. Residues: CASSQDSSPKNIQYF.

This clonotype was counted many times. The chain links TRBV29-1 to TRBJ2-1; 7 nucleotides agree with TRBD2. V gave up 7 bases and J gave up 1 base; unmatched junction bases: 10. Germline V gives CDR1 SQVTM, CDR2 ANQGSEA. The CDR3 totals 15 residues. The CDR3 bases are TGCAGCGCCTCAATTTGGACTAGGTCCTACAATGAGCAGTTCTTC. Its translation is CSASIWTRSYNEQFF.

This clonotype showed up many times. This sequence joins TRBV9 and TRBJ2-3; 10 bases map to TRBD2. V was pared by 3 bases and J by 2 bases, with 9 bases of the junction left unmatched. The CDR3 runs to 17 residues. The germline CDR1 and CDR2 sequences are SGDLS and YYNGEE. CDR3 protein: CASSARTSGLSTDTQYF. The CDR3 DNA sequence: TGTGCCAGCAGCGCCCGGACTAGCGGCCTTTCCACAGATACGCAGTATTTT.